This entry lists 12 T cell receptor beta chains sequenced from one sample in a study of radiotherapy plus CTLA-4 blockade in lung cancer. Assay: immunoSEQ multiplex PCR; the TCRdb copy retains only in-frame clones and omits some. In the table there are about 88,000 clones, less than 80% of which are singletons. The sequenced sample was peripheral blood, obtained from a patient treated with radiotherapy plus ipilimumab. These receptors were taken from a human donor with non-small cell lung cancer that progressed on radiotherapy plus ipilimumab.

The sample holds many counts of this clone. V and J are TRBV9 and TRBJ2-7; D not resolved. The CDR3 runs 14 residues. Germline lookup yields CDR1 SGDLS and CDR2 YYNGEE. Trimming took off 4 bases at V and 6 bases at J, with 17 bases between the two ends. The CDR3 sequence is CASSLGGASSEQYF. The DNA for the CDR3 is TGTGCCAGCAGCTTGGGTGGAGCGTCTAGCGAGCAGTACTTC.

The chain is built from TRBV4-2 and TRBJ2-3; D is unresolved. CDR3 size: 15 residues. Germline CDR1 is LGHNA and CDR2 is YNFKEQ. V gave up 0 bases and J gave up 0 bases, with 7 bases separating them. The CDR3 protein is CASSQEYGSTDTQYF. In DNA form, the CDR3 reads TGTGCCAGCAGCCAAGAGTACGGGAGCACAGATACGCAGTATTTT.

V gene TRBV28 combines with J gene TRBJ2-1; D unclear. Trimming cost V 5 bases and J 0 bases, with 11 bases left between them. The V gene's germline CDR1 is MDHEN and CDR2 SYDVKM. This CDR3 contains 15 residues. The CDR3 bases are TGTGCCAGCAGTCTCCCCTCTCGCTCCTACAATGAGCAGTTCTTC. Translating it yields CASSLPSRSYNEQFF. Full variable domain (rest looked up from reference TRBV28 and TRBJ2-1): DVKVTQSSRYLVKRTGEKVFLECVQDMDHENMFWYRQDPGLGLRLIYFSYDVKMKEKGDIPEGYSVSREKKERFSLILESASTNQTSMYLCASSLPSRSYNEQFFGPGTRLTVL.

V usage is TRBV7-6 and J usage is TRBJ2-7, with 8 bases identical to TRBD1. Unmatched junction bases numbered 7, after V lost 8 bases and J lost 1 base. Germline lookup yields CDR1 SGHVS and CDR2 FNYEAQ. The CDR3 sequence is 14 residues long. This CDR3 is CASSPGTGSYEQYF. The CDR3 bases are TGTGCCAGCTCCCCCGGGACAGGTTCCTACGAGCAGTACTTC.

The gene calls are TRBV4-3 and TRBJ1-6; D gene ambiguous. The CDR3 is 15 residues long. The V and J ends lost 1 base and 7 bases respectively, with 11 bases between them. Per germline, CDR1 LGHNA and CDR2 YSLEER. The DNA for the CDR3 is TGCGCCAGCAGCCAAGTAGGTACCAGCAATTCACCCCTCCACTTT. Amino acids: CASSQVGTSNSPLHF.

This chain connects TRBV7-9 to TRBJ2-7; D is perhaps TRBD1 or TRBD2 (6 bases each). Germline lookup yields CDR1 SEHNR and CDR2 FQNEAQ (reference sequence). Trimming removed 5 bases at V and 7 bases at J, with 18 bases between. The CDR3 is 14 amino acids. The CDR3 here is CASSTTGGPGEQYF. DNA of the CDR3: TGTGCCAGCAGCACCACTGGGGGGCCGGGAGAGCAGTACTTC.

The rearrangement links TRBV2 to TRBJ2-3, with 7 bases matching TRBD2. The CDR3 sequence is 13 residues long. Per the germline V gene, CDR1 is SNHLY and CDR2 is FYNNEI. The trim removed 6 bases at V and 4 bases at J, leaving 4 bases unmatched. In DNA, the CDR3 is TGTGCCAGCAGGGGACTAAACCCAGATACGCAGTATTTT. It specifies CASRGLNPDTQYF.

CDR3: CASSPRDRGVGELFF. Written as DNA, the CDR3 is TGTGCCAGCAGCCCACGGGACAGGGGGGTCGGGGAGCTGTTTTTT. This chain uses TRBV7-9 with TRBJ2-2; 11 bases align to TRBD1. After removal of 5 bases from V and 7 bases from J, the junction contained 6 bases not matched to a gene. Germline values: CDR1 SEHNR, CDR2 FQNEAQ (reference sequence). This CDR3 has 15 amino acids.

The J gene is TRBJ2-7, the V gene TRBV28; 7 bases fit TRBD2. The CDR3 has 14 amino acids. Germline loops: CDR1 MDHEN, CDR2 SYDVKM. J lost 7 bases, V lost 3 bases, and 9 bases had no gene match. CDR3 DNA sequence: TGTGCCAGCAGTTTCGATCGGGAGGCGGGGGAGCAGTACTTC. Translated, it gives CASSFDREAGEQYF.

The chain carries TRBV30 and TRBJ1-1; tentatively, D is TRBD1 (5 bases). CDR3 length: 16 residues. CDR1 is GTSNPN and CDR2 is SVGIG in the germline V gene (reference sequence). V gave up 3 bases and J gave up 3 bases, with 20 bases separating them. CDR3 sequence: CAWSPLGGHLDTEAFF. The CDR3 DNA reads TGTGCCTGGAGCCCATTAGGTGGACACCTAGACACTGAAGCTTTCTTT.

The chain couples TRBV29-1 to TRBJ2-1, with a possible D match to TRBD2 (6 bases). Trimming removed 6 bases at V and 4 bases at J, with 13 bases between. The CDR3 sequence is 13 residues long. CDR1 and CDR2 (germline): SQVTM, ANQGSEA. The CDR3 DNA is TGCAGCGTGAGGGCGGGGACGTACAATGAGCAGTTCTTC. Its protein product is CSVRAGTYNEQFF.

The V gene is TRBV5-4, the J gene TRBJ1-3, with 7 bases aligning to TRBD1. The CDR3 extends over 14 amino acids. Losses at the gene ends were 3 bases for V and 2 bases for J; bases not matched to a gene: 2. Germline V lookup: CDR1 SGHNT, CDR2 YYREEE (reference sequence). CDR3 coding DNA: TGTGCCAGCAGCTGGGGGACAGCTGGAAACACCATATATTTT. It encodes CASSWGTAGNTIYF.